The next 8 T cell receptor beta chains were all read from a single sample in a study of human thymus T cells. TCRdb's copy holds only in-frame clones and misses some; the assay was immunoSEQ multiplex PCR. The data contain tens of thousands of clones, 85% to 95% of them seen just once; the ten biggest clones take up more than 0.1%. The sequenced sample consisted of blood. Receptors were obtained from a boy less than two years old with a congenital heart defect but otherwise immunologically healthy.

Concerning this clone: The sample has other DNA sequences that encode this CDR3 too. The chain couples TRBV4-2 to TRBJ2-4, with 11 bases matching TRBD2. Trimming took 2 bases from V and 0 from J; bases not matched to a gene: 6. The CDR3 has 18 residues. From germline, CDR1 is LGHNA and CDR2 YNFKEQ. DNA for the CDR3: TGTGCCAGCAGCCAAATGTCTAGCGGGGGGTTAGCCAAAAACATTCAGTACTTC. Encoded protein: CASSQMSSGGLAKNIQYF.

As concerns this clone: A junction end diverges from the germline sequence, so it may reflect a read error. This chain joins TRBV12-5 and TRBJ2-7; no reliable D call. The CDR3 runs 12 residues. The germline V gene encodes CDR1 LGHNT and CDR2 FRNRAP. This CDR3 is CASGLVRSFLDF. CDR3 sequence (DNA): TGTGCTAGTGGTTTGGTACGGAGCTTTCTGGACTTC.

CDR3 in amino acids: CAVGLRPTDTQYF. In nucleotides, the CDR3 is TGTGCCGTCGGTCTCCGGCCCACAGATACGCAGTATTTT. The rearrangement uses TRBV6-1 and TRBJ2-3; D gene uncertain. The CDR3 loop spans 13 amino acids. Germline-derived CDR1 and CDR2 are MNHNS and SASEGT. The V end was cut by 11 bases, the J end by 2 bases, with 14 bases between.

The V and J genes are TRBV7-9 and TRBJ1-4; D not certain. The CDR3 length is 16 residues. The germline CDR1 and CDR2 sequences are SEHNR and FQNEAQ (reference sequence). The V end was cut by 5 bases, the J end by 8 bases, with 21 bases between. CDR3 region: CASSPRPTTKGEKLFF. CDR3 nucleotide sequence: TGTGCCAGCAGCCCCCGACCTACTACCAAGGGAGAAAAACTGTTTTTT.

The gene calls are TRBV19 and TRBJ2-3; D uncertain. The V end was cut by 6 bases, the J end by 3 bases, with 19 bases between. Germline-derived CDR1 and CDR2 are LNHDA and SQIVND (reference sequence). This CDR3 has 16 amino acids. This chain's CDR3 is CASRNTPPPGTDTQYF. CDR3 sequence (DNA): TGTGCCAGTAGAAATACCCCGCCCCCCGGTACAGATACGCAGTATTTT.

The rearrangement uses TRBV6-6 and TRBJ2-5, with TRBD1 as a possible D gene (6 bases). The end of the DNA is better explained by TRBJ2-7, so the J call may be wrong. The CDR3 runs 11 residues. CDR1 and CDR2 (germline): MNHNY, SVGAGI (reference sequence). CDR3 DNA: TGTGCCAGCACAGGGGTCTACGAGCAGTACTTC. The encoded protein is CASTGVYEQYF.

CDR3 amino acids: CASSRTVNYGYTF. DNA for the CDR3: TGTGCCAGCTCCCGAACGGTGAACTATGGCTACACCTTC. The chain links TRBV6-6 to TRBJ1-2; D remains unclear. Trimming shortened V by 8 bases and J by 2 bases, and 12 bases separated the two germline ends. Per the germline V gene, CDR1 is MNHNY and CDR2 is SVGAGI (reference sequence). This CDR3 region has 13 residues.

This clone has a single count. This sequence joins TRBV20-1 and TRBJ1-2; the D is unclear. Trimming left V 4 bases short and J 3 bases short, with 0 bases between. Germline CDR1 and CDR2: DFQATT and SNEGSKA (reference sequence). This CDR3 contains 9 residues. The DNA for the CDR3 is TGCAGTGCTAACTATGGCTACACCTTC. It codes for CSANYGYTF.